This record looks at one T cell receptor beta chain sequence and its context. The sample is drawn from a study of technical replicates of blood from several donors. V was clipped by 8 bases and J by 9 bases, with 23 bases between them. The CDR3 is made up of 15 amino acids. Germline V gene sequence: CDR1 MNHEY, CDR2 SMNVEV (reference sequence). Assay used: immunoSEQ multiplex PCR; TCRdb lists only in-frame clones, some missing. The sample yields 85,000 or so clones, 94% seen once. Sequenced sample: T cells isolated from PBMCs. V gene TRBV27 combines with J gene TRBJ2-1, with D possibly being TRBD1 (6 bases). The sequence derives from a human donor in good health. The CDR3 DNA sequence: TGTGCCAGCTTTACCGGAGTAGGGACAATCGGTGAGCAGTTCTTC. This gives the protein CASFTGVGTIGEQFF.